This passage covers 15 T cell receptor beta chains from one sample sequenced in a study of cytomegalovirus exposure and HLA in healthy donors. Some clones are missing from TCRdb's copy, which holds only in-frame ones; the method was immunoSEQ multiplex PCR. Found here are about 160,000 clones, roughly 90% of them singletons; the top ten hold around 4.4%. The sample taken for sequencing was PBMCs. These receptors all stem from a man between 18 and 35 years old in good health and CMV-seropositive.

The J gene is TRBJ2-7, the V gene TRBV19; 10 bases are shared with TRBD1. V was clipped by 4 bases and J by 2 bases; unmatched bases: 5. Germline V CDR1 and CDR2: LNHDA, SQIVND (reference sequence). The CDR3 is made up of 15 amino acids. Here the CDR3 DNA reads TGTGCCAGTAGTACCTTCGGACAGGGGGCCTACGAGCAGTACTTC. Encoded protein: CASSTFGQGAYEQYF.

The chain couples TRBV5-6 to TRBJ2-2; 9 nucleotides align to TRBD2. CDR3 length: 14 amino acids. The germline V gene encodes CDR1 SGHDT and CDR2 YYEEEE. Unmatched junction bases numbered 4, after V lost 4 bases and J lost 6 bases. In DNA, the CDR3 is TGTGCCAGCAGCGGCCGACTAGCGGCCGGGGAGCTGTTTTTT. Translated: CASSGRLAAGELFF.

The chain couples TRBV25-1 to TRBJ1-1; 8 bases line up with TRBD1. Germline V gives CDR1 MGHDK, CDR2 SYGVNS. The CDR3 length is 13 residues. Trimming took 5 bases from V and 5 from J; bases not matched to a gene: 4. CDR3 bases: TGTGCCAGCAGTTCAGGGGGCGTTACTGAAGCTTTCTTT. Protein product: CASSSGGVTEAFF.

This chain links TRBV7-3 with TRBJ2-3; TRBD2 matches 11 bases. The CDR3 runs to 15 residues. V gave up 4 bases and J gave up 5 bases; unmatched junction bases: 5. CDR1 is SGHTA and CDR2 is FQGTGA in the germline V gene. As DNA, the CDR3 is TGTGCCAGCAGCTCGATAGCGGGAGGGTTAGATACGCAGTATTTT. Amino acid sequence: CASSSIAGGLDTQYF.

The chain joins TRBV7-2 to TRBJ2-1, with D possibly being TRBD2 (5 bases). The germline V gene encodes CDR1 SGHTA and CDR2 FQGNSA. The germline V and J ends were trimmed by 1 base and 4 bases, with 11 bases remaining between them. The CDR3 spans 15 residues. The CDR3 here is CASSLGQGGYNEQFF. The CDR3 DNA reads TGTGCCAGCAGCTTAGGGCAAGGAGGATACAATGAGCAGTTCTTC.

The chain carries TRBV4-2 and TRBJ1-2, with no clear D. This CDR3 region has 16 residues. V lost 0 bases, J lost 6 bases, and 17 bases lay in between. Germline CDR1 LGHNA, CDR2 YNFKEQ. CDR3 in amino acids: CASSQDNNARFNGYTF. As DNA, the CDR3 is TGTGCCAGCAGCCAAGATAACAACGCCCGTTTTAATGGCTACACCTTC.

The CDR3 DNA reads as TGTGCCAGCAGCTTTCAGGGGACGGTCGGCTACACCTTC. Its translation is CASSFQGTVGYTF. The rearrangement uses TRBV7-6 and TRBJ1-2, with D tentatively TRBD1 (6 bases). The V gene lost 3 bases and the J gene lost 8 bases, with 13 bases spanning the gap. This CDR3 spans 13 amino acids. Per germline, CDR1 SGHVS and CDR2 FNYEAQ.

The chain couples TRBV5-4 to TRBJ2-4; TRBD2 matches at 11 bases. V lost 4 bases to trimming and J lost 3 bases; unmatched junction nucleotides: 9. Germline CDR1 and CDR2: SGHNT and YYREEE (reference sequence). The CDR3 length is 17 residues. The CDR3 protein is CASSDRRLAGSKNIQYF. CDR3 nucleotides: TGTGCCAGCAGCGACCGTAGACTAGCGGGAAGCAAAAACATTCAGTACTTC.

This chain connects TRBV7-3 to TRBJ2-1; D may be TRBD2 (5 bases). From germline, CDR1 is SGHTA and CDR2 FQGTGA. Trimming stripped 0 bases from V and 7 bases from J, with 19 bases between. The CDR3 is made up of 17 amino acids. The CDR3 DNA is TGTGCCAGCAGCTTAACAGGGCCAGCGGAGACATGGAATGAGCAGTTCTTC. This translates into CASSLTGPAETWNEQFF.

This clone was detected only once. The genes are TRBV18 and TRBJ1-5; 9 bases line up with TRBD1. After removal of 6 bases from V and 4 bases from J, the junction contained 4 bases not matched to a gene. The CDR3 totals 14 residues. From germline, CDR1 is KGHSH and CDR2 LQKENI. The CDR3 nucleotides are TGTGCCAGCTCTCGCGACAGGGGGAATCAGCCCCAGCATTTT. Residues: CASSRDRGNQPQHF. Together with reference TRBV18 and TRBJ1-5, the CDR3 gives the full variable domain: NAGVMQNPRHLVRRRGQEARLRCSPMKGHSHVYWYRQLPEEGLKFMVYLQKENIIDESGMPKERFSAEFPKEGPSILRIQQVVRGDSAAYFCASSRDRGNQPQHFGDGTRLSIL.

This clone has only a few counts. This chain's CDR3 is CASSTGFLRPTEAFF. The CDR3, as DNA: TGTGCCAGTAGTACAGGGTTTCTACGACCCACTGAAGCTTTCTTT. This chain uses TRBV19 with TRBJ1-1; tentatively, D is TRBD1 (5 bases). CDR1 and CDR2 from the germline V gene are LNHDA and SQIVND (reference sequence). V was trimmed by 4 bases and J by 4 bases, leaving 16 bases between them. The CDR3 is 15 residues long.

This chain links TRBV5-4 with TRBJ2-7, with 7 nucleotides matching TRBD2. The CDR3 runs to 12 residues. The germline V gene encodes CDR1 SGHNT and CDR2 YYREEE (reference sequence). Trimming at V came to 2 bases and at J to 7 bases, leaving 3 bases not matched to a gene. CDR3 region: CASSFGLGEQYF. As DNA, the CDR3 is TGTGCCAGCAGCTTCGGACTAGGGGAGCAGTACTTC.

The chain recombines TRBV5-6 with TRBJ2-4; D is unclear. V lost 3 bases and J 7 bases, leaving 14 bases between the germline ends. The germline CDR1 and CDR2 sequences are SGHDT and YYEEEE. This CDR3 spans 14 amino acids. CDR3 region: CASSSNWSPNIQYF. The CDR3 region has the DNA TGTGCCAGCAGCTCTAATTGGAGCCCCAACATTCAGTACTTC.

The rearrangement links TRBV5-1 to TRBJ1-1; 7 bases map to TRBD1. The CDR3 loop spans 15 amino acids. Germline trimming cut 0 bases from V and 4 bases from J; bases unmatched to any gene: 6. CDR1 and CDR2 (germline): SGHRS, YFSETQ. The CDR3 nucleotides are TGCGCCAGCAGCTTGGAGCTAGGGGGCGTCACTGAAGCTTTCTTT. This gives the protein CASSLELGGVTEAFF.

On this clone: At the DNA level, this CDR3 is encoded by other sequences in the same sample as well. The CDR3 DNA reads as TGCGCCAGCAGCTTTGGACAGGAGAACACCGGGGAGCTGTTTTTT. Encoded protein: CASSFGQENTGELFF. The chain employs TRBV5-1 and TRBJ2-2; 7 nucleotides line up with TRBD1. V trimming: 2 bases; J trimming: 1 base; junction bases outside the gene matches: 2. This CDR3 has 15 residues. CDR1 and CDR2 from the germline V gene are SGHRS and YFSETQ.